The clone carrying this T cell receptor beta chain was observed a handful of times. This sample is drawn from a study of patients and donors after allogeneic stem cell transplantation. V was cut by 1 base and J by 2 bases, with 8 bases left in between. The length of the CDR3 is 14 residues. MiXCR was run by TCRdb on the RT-PCR reads, yielding one entry per CDR3 protein. The sample has approximately 200,000 distinct CDR3 sequences, 35% to 50% seen once. V usage is TRBV12-3 or TRBV12-4 and J usage is TRBJ1-1; D is ambiguous. Sequenced: blood, either unsorted or a sorted T cell fraction (not recorded which). The receptor was derived from a human donor who was either an allogeneic HSCT recipient or a stem cell or donor lymphocyte infusion donor (not recorded which). It is not recorded whose cells these are; they may come from a transplant donor. In DNA form, the CDR3 reads TGTGCCAGCAGTTTAGTACAGCTAAACACTGAAGCTTTCTTT. This gives the protein CASSLVQLNTEAFF.